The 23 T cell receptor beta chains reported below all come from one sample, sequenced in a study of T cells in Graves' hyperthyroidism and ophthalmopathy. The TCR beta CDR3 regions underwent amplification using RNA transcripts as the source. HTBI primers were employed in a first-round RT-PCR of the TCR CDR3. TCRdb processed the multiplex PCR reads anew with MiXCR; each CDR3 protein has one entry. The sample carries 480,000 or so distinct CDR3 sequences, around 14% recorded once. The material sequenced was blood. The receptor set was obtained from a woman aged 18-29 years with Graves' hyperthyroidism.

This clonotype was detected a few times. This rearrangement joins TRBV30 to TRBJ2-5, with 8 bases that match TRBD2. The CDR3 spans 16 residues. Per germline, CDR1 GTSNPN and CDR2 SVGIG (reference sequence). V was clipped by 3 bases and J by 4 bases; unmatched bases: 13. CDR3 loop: CAWSKGAGALGETQYF. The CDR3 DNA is TGTGCCTGGAGCAAGGGAGCGGGAGCATTAGGAGAGACCCAGTACTTC. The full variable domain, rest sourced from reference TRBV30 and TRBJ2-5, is SQTIHQWPATLVQPVGSPLSLECTVEGTSNPNLYWYRQAAGRGLQLLFYSVGIGQISSEVPQNLSASRPQDRQFILSSKKLLLSDSGFYLCAWSKGAGALGETQYFGPGTRLLVL.

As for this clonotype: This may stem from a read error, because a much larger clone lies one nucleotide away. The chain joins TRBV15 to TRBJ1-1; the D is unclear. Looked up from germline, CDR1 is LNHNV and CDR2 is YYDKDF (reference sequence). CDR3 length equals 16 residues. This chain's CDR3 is CVTSRVLTPLDTEAFF. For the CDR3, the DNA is TGTGTCACCAGCAGAGTCCTGACCCCTCTCGACACTGAAGCTTTCTTT. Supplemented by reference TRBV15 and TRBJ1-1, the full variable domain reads DAMVIQNPRYQVTQFGKPVTLSCSQTLNHNVMYWYQQKSSQAPKLLFHYYDKDFNNEADTPDNFQSRRPNTSFCFLDIRSPGLGDTAMYLCVTSRVLTPLDTEAFFGQGTRLTVV.

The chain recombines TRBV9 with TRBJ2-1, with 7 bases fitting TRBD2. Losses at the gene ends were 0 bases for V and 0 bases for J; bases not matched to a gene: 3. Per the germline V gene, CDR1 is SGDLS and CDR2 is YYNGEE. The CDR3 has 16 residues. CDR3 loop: CASSVGGSGSYNEQFF. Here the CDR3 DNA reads TGTGCCAGCAGCGTAGGCGGGAGTGGCTCCTACAATGAGCAGTTCTTC.

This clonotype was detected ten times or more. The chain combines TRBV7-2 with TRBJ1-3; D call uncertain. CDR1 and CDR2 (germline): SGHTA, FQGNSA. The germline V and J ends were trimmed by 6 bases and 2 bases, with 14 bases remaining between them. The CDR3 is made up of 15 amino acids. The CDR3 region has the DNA TGTGCCAGCAGTTACGATACGTATCCTGGAAACACCATATATTTT. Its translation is CASSYDTYPGNTIYF. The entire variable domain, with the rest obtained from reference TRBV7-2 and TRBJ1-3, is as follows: GAGVSQSPSNKVTEKGKDVELRCDPISGHTALYWYRQSLGQGLEFLIYFQGNSAPDKSGLPSDRFSAERTGGSVSTLTIQRTQQEDSAVYLCASSYDTYPGNTIYFGEGSWLTVV.

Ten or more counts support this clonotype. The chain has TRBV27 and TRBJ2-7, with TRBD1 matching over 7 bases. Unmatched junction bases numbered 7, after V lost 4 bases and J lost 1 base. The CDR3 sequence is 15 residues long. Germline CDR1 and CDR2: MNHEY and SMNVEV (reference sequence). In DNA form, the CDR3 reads TGTGCCAGCAGTTCCTCCTCGGGACAGTCCTACGAGCAGTACTTC. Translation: CASSSSSGQSYEQYF.

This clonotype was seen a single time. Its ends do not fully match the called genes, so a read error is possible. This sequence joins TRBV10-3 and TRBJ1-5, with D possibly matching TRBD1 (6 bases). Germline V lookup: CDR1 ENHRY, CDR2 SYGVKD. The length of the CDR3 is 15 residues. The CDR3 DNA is TGTGCCAGCAGTCCTAGTTCATTACAGGGACAGCCCCAGCATTTT. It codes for CASSPSSLQGQPQHF.

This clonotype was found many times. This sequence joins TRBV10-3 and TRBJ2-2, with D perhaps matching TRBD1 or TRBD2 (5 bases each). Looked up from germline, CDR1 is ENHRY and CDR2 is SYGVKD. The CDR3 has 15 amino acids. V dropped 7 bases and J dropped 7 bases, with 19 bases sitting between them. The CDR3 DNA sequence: TGTGCCATCACCATGGGACCTAGCCAGGGCGGGGAGCTGTTTTTT. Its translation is CAITMGPSQGGELFF.

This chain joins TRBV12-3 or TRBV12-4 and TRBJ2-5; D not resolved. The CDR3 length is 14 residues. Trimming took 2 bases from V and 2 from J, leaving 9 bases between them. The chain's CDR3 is CASSLTRVQETQYF. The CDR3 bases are TGTGCCAGCAGTTTAACTCGAGTACAAGAGACCCAGTACTTC.

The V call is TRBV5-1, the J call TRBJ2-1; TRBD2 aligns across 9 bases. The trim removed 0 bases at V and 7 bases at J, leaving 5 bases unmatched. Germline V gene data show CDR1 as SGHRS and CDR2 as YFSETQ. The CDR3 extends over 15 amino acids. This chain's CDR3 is CASSLGAGGQNEQFF. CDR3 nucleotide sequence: TGCGCCAGCAGCTTGGGAGCGGGAGGCCAGAATGAGCAGTTCTTC.

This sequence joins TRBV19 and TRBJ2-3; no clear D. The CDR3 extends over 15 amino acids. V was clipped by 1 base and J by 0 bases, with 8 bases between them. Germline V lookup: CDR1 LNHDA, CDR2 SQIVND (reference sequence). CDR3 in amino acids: CASSIGLWSTDTQYF. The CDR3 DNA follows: TGTGCCAGTAGTATAGGGTTGTGGAGCACAGATACGCAGTATTTT.

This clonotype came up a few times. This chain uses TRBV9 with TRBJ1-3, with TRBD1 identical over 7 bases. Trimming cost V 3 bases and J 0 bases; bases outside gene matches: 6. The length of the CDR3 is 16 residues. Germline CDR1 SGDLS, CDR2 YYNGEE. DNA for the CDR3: TGTGCCAGCAGCGCGTCCGGGACAGTCTCTGGAAACACCATATATTTT. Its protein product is CASSASGTVSGNTIYF.

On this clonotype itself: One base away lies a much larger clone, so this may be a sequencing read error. The CDR3 DNA reads TGTGCCGGCAGCTTAGGTAGGACTAGCGGGAGCAATGAGCAGTTCTTC. Translating it yields CAGSLGRTSGSNEQFF. The chain employs TRBV11-3 and TRBJ2-1; 13 bases are a match to TRBD2. The germline V gene encodes CDR1 SGHNT and CDR2 YENEEA. The CDR3 spans 16 residues.

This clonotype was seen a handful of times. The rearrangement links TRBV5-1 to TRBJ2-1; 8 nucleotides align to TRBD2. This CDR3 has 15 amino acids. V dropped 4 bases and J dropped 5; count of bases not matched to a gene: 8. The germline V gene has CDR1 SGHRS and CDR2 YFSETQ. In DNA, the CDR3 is TGCGCCAGCAGCCAAAGCGGGAGAACGGACAATGAGCAGTTCTTC. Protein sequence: CASSQSGRTDNEQFF.

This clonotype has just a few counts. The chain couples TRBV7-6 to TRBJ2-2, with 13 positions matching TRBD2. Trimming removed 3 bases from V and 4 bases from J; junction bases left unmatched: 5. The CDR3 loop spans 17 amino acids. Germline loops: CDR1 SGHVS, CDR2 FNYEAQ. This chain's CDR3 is CASSFKTSGRRTGELFF. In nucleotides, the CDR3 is TGTGCCAGCAGCTTCAAGACTAGCGGGAGGCGCACCGGGGAGCTGTTTTTT.

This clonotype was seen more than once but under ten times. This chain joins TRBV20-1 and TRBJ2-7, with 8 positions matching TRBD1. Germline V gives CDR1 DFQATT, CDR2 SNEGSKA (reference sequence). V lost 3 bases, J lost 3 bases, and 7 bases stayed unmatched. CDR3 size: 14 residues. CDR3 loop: CSASQTTGGYEQYF. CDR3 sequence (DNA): TGCAGTGCTAGCCAGACTACAGGGGGCTACGAGCAGTACTTC.

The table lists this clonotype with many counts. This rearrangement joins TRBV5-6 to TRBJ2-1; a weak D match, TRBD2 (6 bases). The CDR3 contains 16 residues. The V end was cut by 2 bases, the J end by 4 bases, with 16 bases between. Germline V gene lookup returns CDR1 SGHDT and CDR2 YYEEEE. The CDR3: CASSFRRLAPYNEQFF. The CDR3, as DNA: TGTGCCAGCAGCTTTCGTCGGCTAGCGCCTTACAATGAGCAGTTCTTC.

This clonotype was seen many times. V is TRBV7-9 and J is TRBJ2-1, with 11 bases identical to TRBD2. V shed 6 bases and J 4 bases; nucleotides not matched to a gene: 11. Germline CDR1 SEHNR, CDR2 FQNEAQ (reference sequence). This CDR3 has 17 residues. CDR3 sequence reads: CASRRSTGTSGYNEQFF. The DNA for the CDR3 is TGTGCCAGCAGACGAAGTACCGGGACTAGCGGTTACAATGAGCAGTTCTTC. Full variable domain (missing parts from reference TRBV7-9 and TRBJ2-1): DTGVSQNPRHKITKRGQNVTFRCDPISEHNRLYWYRQTLGQGPEFLTYFQNEAQLEKSRLLSDRFSAERPKGSFSTLEIQRTEQGDSAMYLCASRRSTGTSGYNEQFFGPGTRLTVL.

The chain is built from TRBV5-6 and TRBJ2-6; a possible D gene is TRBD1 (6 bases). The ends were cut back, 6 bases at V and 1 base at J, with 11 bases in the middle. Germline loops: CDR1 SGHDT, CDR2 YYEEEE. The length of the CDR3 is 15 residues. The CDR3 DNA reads TGTGCCAGCACCCAGGGGCTTTCTGGGGCCAACGTCCTGACTTTC. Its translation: CASTQGLSGANVLTF.

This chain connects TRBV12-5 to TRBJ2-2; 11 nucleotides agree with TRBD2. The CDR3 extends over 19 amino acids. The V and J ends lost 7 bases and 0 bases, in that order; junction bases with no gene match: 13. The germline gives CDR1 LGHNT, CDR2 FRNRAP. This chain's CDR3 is CASASGLAASWANTGELFF. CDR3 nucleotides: TGTGCTAGTGCCTCGGGACTAGCGGCATCCTGGGCGAACACCGGGGAGCTGTTTTTT.

DNA for the CDR3: TGTGCCACCAGCAGAGATCGGGCAGGGGGCAATCAGCCCCAGCATTTT. This encodes CATSRDRAGGNQPQHF. The rearrangement uses TRBV15 and TRBJ1-5; possibly TRBD1 for D (6 bases). The CDR3 spans 16 residues. The germline gives CDR1 LNHNV, CDR2 YYDKDF (reference sequence). Trimming took off 0 bases at V and 2 bases at J, with 11 bases between the two ends. The full variable domain, its missing parts supplied by reference TRBV15 and TRBJ1-5, is DAMVIQNPRYQVTQFGKPVTLSCSQTLNHNVMYWYQQKSSQAPKLLFHYYDKDFNNEADTPDNFQSRRPNTSFCFLDIRSPGLGDTAMYLCATSRDRAGGNQPQHFGDGTRLSIL.

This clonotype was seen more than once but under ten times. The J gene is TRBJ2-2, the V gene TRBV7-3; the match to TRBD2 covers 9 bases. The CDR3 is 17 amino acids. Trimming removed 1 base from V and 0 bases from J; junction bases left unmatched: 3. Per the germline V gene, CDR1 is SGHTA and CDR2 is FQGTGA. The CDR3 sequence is CASSLMSSGANTGELFF. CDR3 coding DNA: TGTGCCAGCAGCTTAATGTCTAGCGGGGCGAACACCGGGGAGCTGTTTTTT.

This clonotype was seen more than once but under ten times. As DNA, the CDR3 is TGTGCCTGGAGTGTACGAAGGACCGTTGAAGCTTTCTTT. It translates to CAWSVRRTVEAFF. The chain combines TRBV30 with TRBJ1-1, with D unresolved. The germline V gene has CDR1 GTSNPN and CDR2 SVGIG (reference sequence). Trimming took off 0 bases at V and 7 bases at J, with 12 bases between the two ends. The CDR3 contains 13 residues.

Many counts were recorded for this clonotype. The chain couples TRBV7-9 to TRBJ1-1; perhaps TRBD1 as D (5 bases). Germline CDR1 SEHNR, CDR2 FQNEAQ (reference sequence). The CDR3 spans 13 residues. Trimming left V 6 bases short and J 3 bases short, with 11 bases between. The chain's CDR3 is CASSFGGDTEAFF. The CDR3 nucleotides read TGTGCCAGCAGTTTCGGGGGAGACACTGAAGCTTTCTTT.